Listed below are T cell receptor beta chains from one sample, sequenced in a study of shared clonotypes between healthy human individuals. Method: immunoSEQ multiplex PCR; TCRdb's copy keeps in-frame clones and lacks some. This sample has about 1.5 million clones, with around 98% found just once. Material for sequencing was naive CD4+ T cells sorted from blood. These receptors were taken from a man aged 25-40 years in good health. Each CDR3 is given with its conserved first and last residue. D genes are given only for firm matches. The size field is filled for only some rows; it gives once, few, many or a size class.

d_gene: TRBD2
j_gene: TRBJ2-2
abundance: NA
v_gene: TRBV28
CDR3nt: TGTGCCAGCAGATCTGGGACTAGCGGACGTTCGAACACCGGGGAGCTGTTTTTT
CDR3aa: CASRSGTSGRSNTGELFF

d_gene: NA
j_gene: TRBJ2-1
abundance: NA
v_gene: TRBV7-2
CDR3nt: TGTGCCAGCAGCTCTGGGAGCGCCACAATGATCAATGAGCAGTTCTTC
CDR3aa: CASSSGSATMINEQFF

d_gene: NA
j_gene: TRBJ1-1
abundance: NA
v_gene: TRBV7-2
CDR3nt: TGTGCCAGCAGCCCCGGCGCAGGGGCTCACACTGAAGCTTTCTTT
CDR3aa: CASSPGAGAHTEAFF

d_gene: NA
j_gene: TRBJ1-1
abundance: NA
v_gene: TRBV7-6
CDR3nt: TGTGCCAGCAGCTTAAAATGGGGGGGCACTGAAGCTTTCTTT
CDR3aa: CASSLKWGGTEAFF

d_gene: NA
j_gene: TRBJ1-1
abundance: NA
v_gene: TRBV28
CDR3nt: TGTGCCAGCAGTTGGGGCTCCACGGGGCAAGCTTTCTTT
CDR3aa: CASSWGSTGQAFF

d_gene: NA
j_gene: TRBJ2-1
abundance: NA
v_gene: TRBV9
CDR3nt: TGTGCCAGCAGCGGGACCGTCCGGACGGCCTACAATGAGCAGTTCTTC
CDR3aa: CASSGTVRTAYNEQFF

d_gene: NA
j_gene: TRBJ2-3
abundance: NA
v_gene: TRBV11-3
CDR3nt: TGTGCCAGCAGCTTAGACCGGCAAAGGGATACGCAGTATTTT
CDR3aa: CASSLDRQRDTQYF

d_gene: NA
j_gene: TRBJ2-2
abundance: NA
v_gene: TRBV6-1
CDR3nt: TGTGCCAGCAGTGCCGAGAGACTGACGGCGGTGGACACCGGGGAGCTGTTTTTT
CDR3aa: CASSAERLTAVDTGELFF

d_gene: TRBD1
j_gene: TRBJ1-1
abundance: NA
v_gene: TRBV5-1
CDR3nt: TGCGCCAGCAGCTTGCAGGGGGCGACTTTCACTGAAGCTTTCTTT
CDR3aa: CASSLQGATFTEAFF

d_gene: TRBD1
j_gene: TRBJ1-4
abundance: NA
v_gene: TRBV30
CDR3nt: TGTGCCTATAACAGGGGTGGGGGCGAAAAACTGTTTTTT
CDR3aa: CAYNRGGGEKLFF

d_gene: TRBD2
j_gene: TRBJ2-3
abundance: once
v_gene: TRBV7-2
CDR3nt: TGTGCCAGCAGCTTAACGGCGGGAGCGTATACGCAGTATTTT
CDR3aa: CASSLTAGAYTQYF

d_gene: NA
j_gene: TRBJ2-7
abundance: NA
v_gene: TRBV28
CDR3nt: TGTGCCACCCGGAGGGGTCAGAGCTCCTACGAGCAGTACTTC
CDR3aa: CATRRGQSSYEQYF

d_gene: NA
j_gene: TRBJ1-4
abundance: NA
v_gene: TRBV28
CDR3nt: TGTGCCAGCAGTCCGGGTGGTAGGGGTAATGAAAAACTGTTTTTT
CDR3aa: CASSPGGRGNEKLFF

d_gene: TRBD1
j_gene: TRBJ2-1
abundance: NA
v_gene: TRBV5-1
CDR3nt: TGCGCCAGCAGCTTCAGGGACAGGGGACGGGAGCAGTTCTTC
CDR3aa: CASSFRDRGREQFF

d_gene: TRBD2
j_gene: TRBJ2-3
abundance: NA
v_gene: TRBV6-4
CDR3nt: TGTGCCAGCAGTGGAACTAGCGGGGGGACAGATACGCAGTATTTT
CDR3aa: CASSGTSGGTDTQYF

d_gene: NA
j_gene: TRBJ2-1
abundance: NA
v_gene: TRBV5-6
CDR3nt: TGTGCCAGCAGACCCAAACTAACAGCGGAGACGCTTGCCAATGAGCAGTTCTTC
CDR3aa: CASRPKLTAETLANEQFF

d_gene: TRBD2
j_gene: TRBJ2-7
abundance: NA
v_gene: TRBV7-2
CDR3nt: TGTGCCAGCAGCTTATCCGGGACTAGGTCGTACGAGCAGTACTTC
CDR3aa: CASSLSGTRSYEQYF

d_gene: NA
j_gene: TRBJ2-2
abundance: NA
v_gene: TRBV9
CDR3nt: TGTGCCAGCAGCGTAGCTGGGTCCGGGGAGCTGTTTTTT
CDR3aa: CASSVAGSGELFF

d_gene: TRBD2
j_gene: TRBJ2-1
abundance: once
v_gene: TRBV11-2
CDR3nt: TGTGCCAGCAGCTCCGTTCGCGGGAGGGACAATGAGCAGTTCTTC
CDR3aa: CASSSVRGRDNEQFF

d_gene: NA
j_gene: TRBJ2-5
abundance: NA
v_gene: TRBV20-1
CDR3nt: TGCAGTATAGCGAGTAAAGAGACCCAGTACTTC
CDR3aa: CSIASKETQYF

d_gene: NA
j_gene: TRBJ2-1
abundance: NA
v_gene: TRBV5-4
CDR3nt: TGTGCCAGCAGCTACTCGGGACGGGTGGGGAATGAGCAGTTCTTC
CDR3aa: CASSYSGRVGNEQFF

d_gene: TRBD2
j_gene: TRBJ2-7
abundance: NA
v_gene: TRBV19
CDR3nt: TGTGCCTGGCAAGCGGGAGGGACGACCTACGAGCAGTACTTC
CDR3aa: CAWQAGGTTYEQYF

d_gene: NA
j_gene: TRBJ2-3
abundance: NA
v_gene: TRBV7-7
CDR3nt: TGTGCCAGCAGCTTGACACCGGCGGTCGATACGCAGTATTTT
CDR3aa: CASSLTPAVDTQYF

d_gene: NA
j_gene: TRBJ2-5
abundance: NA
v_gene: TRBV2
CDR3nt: TGTGCCAGCAGGGGCGCCGACAACCAAGAGACCCAGTACTTC
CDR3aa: CASRGADNQETQYF

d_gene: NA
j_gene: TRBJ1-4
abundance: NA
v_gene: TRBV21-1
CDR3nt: TGTGCCAGCAGCAACAGCTTTTCGGACAGGATGGCTAATGAAAAACTGTTTTTT
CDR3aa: CASSNSFSDRMANEKLFF

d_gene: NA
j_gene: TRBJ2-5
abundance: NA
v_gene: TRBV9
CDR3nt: TGTGCCAGCAGCGTAGCAGGGGTTGGGATAGAGACCCAGTACTTC
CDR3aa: CASSVAGVGIETQYF

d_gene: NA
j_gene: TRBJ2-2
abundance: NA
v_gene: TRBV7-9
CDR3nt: TGTGCCAGCAGCTTATTCCGGGACATGTCCGGGGAGCTGTTTTTT
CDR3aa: CASSLFRDMSGELFF

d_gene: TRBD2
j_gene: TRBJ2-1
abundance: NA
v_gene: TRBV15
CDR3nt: TGTGCCACCAGCAGAGACCCGGGACTAGCGGGAGGTGAGCAGTTCTTC
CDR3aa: CATSRDPGLAGGEQFF

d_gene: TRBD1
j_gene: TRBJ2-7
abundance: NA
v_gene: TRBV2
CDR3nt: TGTGCCAGCAGTCCCCTCGGGACAGGGCTTTCCCACGAGCAGTACTTC
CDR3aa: CASSPLGTGLSHEQYF

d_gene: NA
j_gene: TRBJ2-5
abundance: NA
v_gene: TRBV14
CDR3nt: TGTGCCAGCAGCCGACAGCTCCAAGAGACCCAGTACTTC
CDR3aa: CASSRQLQETQYF

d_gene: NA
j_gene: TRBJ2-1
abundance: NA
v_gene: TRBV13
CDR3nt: TGTGCCAGCAGCTTGGACATCGACCGATACAATGAGCAGTTCTTC
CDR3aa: CASSLDIDRYNEQFF